The T cell receptor beta chain under discussion was sequenced for a study of response to subunit inactivated influenza vaccine. General study points: Authors suggested seasonal influenza vaccinations each recruit few new T cells.

Notes on this clonotype: Antigen unknown. The DNA is left out, because the CDR3 cannot be placed on it with certainty; the CDR3 is given as TCRdb lists it.

Each CDR3 protein gets one entry after TCRdb re-called the RT-PCR reads with MiXCR. Counted here are fewer than 700,000 distinct CDR3 sequences, 10% to 15% occurring once; the ten biggest clones make up about an eighth. The CDR3 spans 18 residues, counting both ends. The V gene's germline CDR1 is SNHLY and CDR2 FYNNEI. This sequence joins TRBV2 and TRBJ2-3; the table's D call TRBD2 went unverified against the DNA. The input for sequencing was PBMCs from blood, taken about 6 weeks after vaccination. This TCR derives from a man between 50 and 59 years old who received an inactivated influenza vaccine. The CDR3 spells CACCFLGPRADGTDTQYF.